Only a few counts were recorded for the clone carrying this T cell receptor (beta chain). The sample comes from a study of blood T cells in healthy people across ages. A second PCR of roughly 7 to 11 cycles used a sample-barcoded 5' primer and a J-beta primer mix. Every cDNA was tagged by a template-switch adaptor with 12 random nucleotides. TCRdb used MiXCR to reprocess the 5' RACE reads, holding one entry per CDR3 protein. The table records over 750,000 distinct CDR3 sequences, roughly 25% of them present only once. Trimming removed 6 bases from V and 5 bases from J; junction bases left unmatched: 9. Germline V gives CDR1 SNHLY, CDR2 FYNNEI. This CDR3 has 16 residues. The same sample was also studied in work on T cells of mothers and their children. According to that study: A few mothers and their six children, all healthy Caucasians, donated. Thymic selection molds TCR recombination output in a comparable way in related and unrelated pairs. The authors identified no persistent microchimeric T cell clones.

The sample taken for sequencing was blood. The V and J genes are TRBV2 and TRBJ2-5; 13 bases map to TRBD2. This TCR came from a boy younger than 18 in good health. In DNA form, the CDR3 reads TGTGCCAGCAGGCCCGGACTAGCGGGAGCTTGGGAGACCCAGTACTTC. As protein: CASRPGLAGAWETQYF.